This entry is about one T cell receptor beta chain. The antigen is undetermined. This sample was included in a study of shared clonotypes between healthy human individuals. Findings and caveats of the study: Researchers sampled blood only, noting tissue repertoires likely differ.

When replicate PCRs were run on sorted subsets, they used about 220 ng DNA, tens of thousands of T cell genomes. Libraries were prepared by immunoSEQ multiplex PCR; TCRdb keeps only in-frame clonotypes and omits some of them. Here the sample spans about 800,000 clones, roughly 96% being singletons. Terminally differentiated effector memory CD45RA+ cells were left out of the naive CD8 fraction, which was CD45RO-negative and positively selected for CCR7. This receptor was taken from a man in his thirties or forties in good health. The sample consisted of naive CD8+ T cells sorted from blood.

CDR3 DNA: TGTGCCAGCAGCCCCAGGGGCAGGGGAGAGACCCAGTACTTC. Translating it yields CASSPRGRGETQYF. This chain joins TRBV7-8 and TRBJ2-5, with a weak D call TRBD1 (6 bases). This CDR3 has 14 amino acids. Germline V gives CDR1 SGHVS, CDR2 FQNEAQ. V gave up 5 bases and J gave up 4 bases, with 14 bases separating them. The whole variable domain, filled in from reference TRBV7-8 and TRBJ2-5, reads GAGVSQSPRYKVAKRGQDVALRCDPISGHVSLFWYQQALGQGPEFLTYFQNEAQLDKSGLPSDRFFAERPEGSVSTLKIQRTQQEDSAVYLCASSPRGRGETQYFGPGTRLLVL.